The clone carrying this T cell receptor beta chain appeared many times. Antigen: not known. The V segment lost 2 bases and the J segment 8 bases; nucleotides outside the gene matches: 9. Per the germline V gene, CDR1 is SGHRS and CDR2 is YFSETQ. This CDR3 contains 16 residues. For the second PCR, which ran for about 6 to 12 cycles, a sample-barcoded 5' primer and a J-beta primer mix were used. TCRdb used MiXCR to reprocess the 5' RACE reads, holding one entry per CDR3 protein. Among about 1,800,000 distinct CDR3 sequences, roughly 30% were seen once, and the ten largest hold roughly 8%. This entry comes from a study of blood T cells in healthy people across ages. Findings and limits, study-wide: The unsorted PBMCs prevented any conclusive comparison of naive versus antigen-experienced cells. Diversity of TCR beta per million T cells declined in a roughly linear way with age.

At least 6 million PBMCs were isolated per sample. The receptor was derived from a woman aged 25 to 39 in good health. The chain combines TRBV5-1 with TRBJ2-1, with 11 bases matching TRBD2. Sequencing input: blood. CDR3 protein: CASSFSLAGVAYEQFF. As DNA, the CDR3 is TGCGCCAGCAGCTTCTCACTAGCGGGAGTTGCATATGAGCAGTTCTTC.